A single sample is the source of the 19 T cell receptor beta chains below, sequenced in a study of T cells in tuberculosis. Repertoires were generated with immunoSEQ multiplex PCR, while TCRdb's copy carries only in-frame clones and drops some. The sample has roughly 34,000 clones; approximately 90% are singletons. The sample taken for sequencing was PBMCs. The receptors were gathered from a donor aged 10-29 years with latent tuberculosis or without tuberculosis infection. Some clones in this sample may be carry-over from other donors' samples.

This sequence joins TRBV10-3 and TRBJ2-2, with D possibly TRBD1 on 6 matching bases. V lost 5 bases to trimming and J lost 0 bases, with 13 bases between them. CDR3 length: 16 amino acids. Germline lookup yields CDR1 ENHRY and CDR2 SYGVKD. This CDR3 is CAISSPRGSNTGELFF. The CDR3 bases are TGTGCCATCAGTAGTCCCAGGGGCTCGAACACCGGGGAGCTGTTTTTT.

V and J are TRBV30 and TRBJ1-2, with D unresolved. V dropped 6 bases and J dropped 4 bases, with 12 bases sitting between them. This CDR3 is built from 12 residues. Germline values: CDR1 GTSNPN, CDR2 SVGIG (reference sequence). CDR3 bases: TGTGCCTGTCTCCCCGGAGGCTATGGCTACACCTTC. Translation: CACLPGGYGYTF.

In the case of this clone: One junction end does not reproduce the germline sequence, and a read error may be involved. CDR3 loop: CASSRGDRGFRDF. CDR3 sequence (DNA): TGTGCCAGCAGCCGTGGGGACAGGGGGTTCAGGGACTTC. The rearrangement joins TRBV6-1 to TRBJ1-2; the match to TRBD1 covers 11 bases. Germline CDR1 MNHNS, CDR2 SASEGT. The CDR3 extends over 13 amino acids.

In its sample, this clone was seen once. CDR3 region: CASSSRDRGSYEQYF. The CDR3 DNA follows: TGTGCCAGCAGCTCCCGGGACAGGGGTTCCTACGAGCAGTACTTC. V gene TRBV6-5 combines with J gene TRBJ2-7, with 10 bases fitting TRBD1. This CDR3 is built from 15 residues. Germline V lookup: CDR1 MNHEY, CDR2 SVGAGI. V was clipped by 6 bases and J by 1 base; unmatched bases: 6.

The J gene is TRBJ2-7, the V gene TRBV7-9, with D perhaps TRBD1 (7 bases). The V end was cut by 3 bases, the J end by 7 bases, with 13 bases between. Germline CDR1 and CDR2: SEHNR and FQNEAQ (reference sequence). The CDR3 is 13 residues long. The CDR3 coding sequence is TGTGCCAGCAGCTTGGAGGGGGCTGGGGAGCAGTACTTC. Its protein is CASSLEGAGEQYF.

The table lists this clone with a count of one. The genes are TRBV30 and TRBJ2-2, with TRBD2 identical over 7 bases. After removal of 2 bases from V and 4 bases from J, the junction contained 4 bases not matched to a gene. This CDR3 region has 14 residues. From germline, CDR1 is GTSNPN and CDR2 SVGIG (reference sequence). The CDR3 sequence is CAWSRRGTTGELFF. The CDR3 DNA reads as TGTGCCTGGAGTCGGCGGGGGACCACCGGGGAGCTGTTTTTT.

The chain couples TRBV7-8 to TRBJ1-4; no clear D. Germline V CDR1 and CDR2: SGHVS, FQNEAQ. The CDR3 consists of 13 residues. Trimming pared 2 bases from V and 7 bases from J, leaving 8 bases between. CDR3 protein: CASSLSLAEKLFF. As DNA, the CDR3 is TGTGCCAGCAGCTTAAGTTTGGCTGAAAAACTGTTTTTT.

This chain uses TRBV4-1 with TRBJ2-1, with TRBD2 matching 14 bases. The CDR3 loop spans 17 amino acids. Germline V lookup: CDR1 MGHRA, CDR2 YSYEKL. Germline trimming cut 1 base from V and 6 bases from J; bases unmatched to any gene: 5. The CDR3 is CASSQGLAGGPVNEQFF. The CDR3 DNA follows: TGCGCCAGCAGCCAAGGACTAGCGGGGGGGCCTGTCAATGAGCAGTTCTTC.

The J gene is TRBJ2-1, the V gene TRBV5-1; D not certain. Trimming took off 2 bases at V and 6 bases at J, with 12 bases between the two ends. The CDR3 is made up of 14 amino acids. Germline V gene data show CDR1 as SGHRS and CDR2 as YFSETQ. CDR3 sequence: CASSFESGANEQFF. The DNA for the CDR3 is TGCGCCAGCAGCTTTGAGTCGGGTGCCAATGAGCAGTTCTTC. The entire variable domain, with the rest obtained from reference TRBV5-1 and TRBJ2-1, is as follows: KAGVTQTPRYLIKTRGQQVTLSCSPISGHRSVSWYQQTPGQGLQFLFEYFSETQRNKGNFPGRFSGRQFSNSRSEMNVSTLELGDSALYLCASSFESGANEQFFGPGTRLTVL.

This clone appeared a single time. In nucleotides, the CDR3 is TGTGCCAGCAGCTTAGAGTCCGGGGAGTTAGGCGGCTACACCTTC. It is translated as CASSLESGELGGYTF. The chain is built from TRBV7-9 and TRBJ1-2; D call uncertain. V was shortened by 1 base and J by 8 bases, with 17 bases between the two germline ends. Germline CDR1 reads SEHNR; CDR2 reads FQNEAQ (reference sequence). The CDR3 is 15 residues long.

The chain couples TRBV5-1 to TRBJ1-1; 8 bases are shared with TRBD1. CDR1 and CDR2 (germline): SGHRS, YFSETQ. V lost 4 bases to trimming and J lost 6 bases; unmatched junction nucleotides: 5. There are 13 residues in the CDR3. CDR3 DNA sequence: TGCGCCAGCAGCGGGGGGACAGGATCTGAAGCTTTCTTT. This sequence encodes CASSGGTGSEAFF.

This rearrangement joins TRBV7-2 to TRBJ2-1, with TRBD2 matching over 8 bases. Unmatched junction bases numbered 4, after V lost 3 bases and J lost 9 bases. The CDR3 is 13 amino acids. Per germline, CDR1 SGHTA and CDR2 FQGNSA. The CDR3 coding sequence is TGTGCCAGCAGCTTGTCCCGGGGGGGTGAGCAGTTCTTC. The encoded protein is CASSLSRGGEQFF.

The V call is TRBV4-1, the J call TRBJ2-5; D may be TRBD2 (7 bases). The CDR3 length is 15 residues. The germline V gene has CDR1 MGHRA and CDR2 YSYEKL. Between the trimmed V and J ends, which lost 2 bases and 2 bases, there was a span of 12 bases. CDR3 in amino acids: CASSQPGGPQETQYF. In DNA, the CDR3 is TGCGCCAGCAGCCAACCGGGGGGCCCACAAGAGACCCAGTACTTC.

For the CDR3, the DNA is TGTGCCAGCAGCTTAGGGCCCTCTCTAAGCAATCAGCCCCAGCATTTT. Translated: CASSLGPSLSNQPQHF. The rearrangement links TRBV13 to TRBJ1-5; no reliable D call. The germline V gene has CDR1 PRHDT and CDR2 FYEKMQ (reference sequence). V dropped 0 bases and J dropped 1 base, with 10 bases sitting between them. CDR3 length: 16 residues.

The gene calls are TRBV6-4 and TRBJ1-1, with a weak D call TRBD1 (6 bases). The CDR3 is 14 residues long. The V end was cut by 4 bases, the J end by 5 bases, with 14 bases between. Germline V lookup: CDR1 MRHNA, CDR2 SNTAGT. CDR3 loop: CASSGQVWGTEAFF. The CDR3 DNA follows: TGTGCCAGCAGTGGACAGGTATGGGGGACTGAAGCTTTCTTT.

This clone was counted a single time. The rearrangement links TRBV7-2 to TRBJ2-1, with D maybe TRBD1 (6 bases). The CDR3 sequence is 16 residues long. The V end was cut by 4 bases, the J end by 0 bases, with 13 bases between. Germline CDR1 is SGHTA and CDR2 is FQGNSA. CDR3 bases: TGTGCCAGCAGCTCGCAGACAGGTAGCTCCTACAATGAGCAGTTCTTC. Protein: CASSSQTGSSYNEQFF.

The chain carries TRBV11-2 and TRBJ2-1; no clear D gene. The CDR3 runs to 17 residues. Germline V CDR1 and CDR2: SGHAT, FQNNGV. Trimming removed 1 base at V and 1 base at J, with 14 bases between. CDR3 loop: CASSLVSQSLSYNEQFF. The CDR3 DNA is TGTGCCAGCAGCTTAGTTAGCCAGTCACTATCCTACAATGAGCAGTTCTTC.

The V and J genes are TRBV2 and TRBJ1-6; D call uncertain. Germline assignment: CDR1 SNHLY and CDR2 FYNNEI. This CDR3 contains 16 residues. V shed 5 bases and J shed 15 bases, with 26 bases lying between them. CDR3 sequence reads: CASSPPPGLSPNVLHF. CDR3 bases: TGTGCCAGCAGTCCTCCCCCCGGACTGAGCCCAAACGTCCTCCACTTT.

This clone was counted between two and nine times. The genes are TRBV6-1 and TRBJ1-2; 8 bases match TRBD1. Germline loops: CDR1 MNHNS, CDR2 SASEGT. V trimming: 1 base; J trimming: 2 bases; junction bases outside the gene matches: 0. The CDR3 has 14 residues. This chain's CDR3 is CASSEGQGNYGYTF. The CDR3 DNA is TGTGCCAGCAGTGAAGGACAGGGGAACTATGGCTACACCTTC.